This entry describes one T cell receptor (beta chain). The antigen remains unidentified. TCRdb's table, derived via immunoSEQ multiplex PCR, lists solely in-frame clones and lacks some. Recorded for this sample: over 120,000 clones. The source of the sample is a study of T cell responses to AZD1222 COVID-19 vaccine. This CDR3 has 13 residues. CDR1 and CDR2 (germline): SGHRS, YFSETQ. The ends were cut back, 7 bases at V and 7 bases at J, with 12 bases in the middle. Study-wide findings and caveats: Reports say nearly half of spike-specific TCRs go after unmutated variant regions. Donors skewed white British and female; clonal diversity was possibly underestimated. Samples come after the peak T cell response, not at day 14.

Sequenced sample: peripheral blood. The chain uses TRBV5-1 and TRBJ1-6; D unresolved. The source of this sequence is an adult in good health. The CDR3 sequence: CASSDGRNSPLHF. Written as DNA, the CDR3 is TGCGCCAGCTCCGACGGGAGGAATTCACCCCTCCACTTT.